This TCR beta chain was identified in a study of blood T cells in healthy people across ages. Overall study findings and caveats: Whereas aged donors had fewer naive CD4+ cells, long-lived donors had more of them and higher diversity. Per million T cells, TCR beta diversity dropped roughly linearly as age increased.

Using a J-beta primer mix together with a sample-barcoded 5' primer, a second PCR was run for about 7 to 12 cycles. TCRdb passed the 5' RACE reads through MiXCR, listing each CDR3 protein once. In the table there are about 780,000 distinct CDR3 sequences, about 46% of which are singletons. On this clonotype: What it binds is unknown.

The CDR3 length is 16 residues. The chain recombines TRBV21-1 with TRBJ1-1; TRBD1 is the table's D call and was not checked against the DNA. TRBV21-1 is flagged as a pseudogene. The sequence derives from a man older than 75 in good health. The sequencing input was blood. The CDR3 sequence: CASSKARTGPNTEAFF. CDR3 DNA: TGTGCCAGCAGCAAAGCGAGGACAGGGCCGAACACTGAAGCTTTCTTT.